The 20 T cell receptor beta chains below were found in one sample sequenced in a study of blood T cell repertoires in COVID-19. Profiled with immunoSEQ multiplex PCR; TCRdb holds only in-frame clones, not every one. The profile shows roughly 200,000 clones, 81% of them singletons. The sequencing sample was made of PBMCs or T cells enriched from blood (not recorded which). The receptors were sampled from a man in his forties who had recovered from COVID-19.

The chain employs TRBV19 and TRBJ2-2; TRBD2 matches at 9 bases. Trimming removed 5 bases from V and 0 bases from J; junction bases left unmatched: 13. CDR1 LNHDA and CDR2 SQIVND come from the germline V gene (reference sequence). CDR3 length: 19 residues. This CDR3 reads CASSPETSGRYTNTGELFF. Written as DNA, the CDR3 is TGTGCCAGTAGTCCCGAAACTAGCGGGCGCTATACGAACACCGGGGAGCTGTTTTTT.

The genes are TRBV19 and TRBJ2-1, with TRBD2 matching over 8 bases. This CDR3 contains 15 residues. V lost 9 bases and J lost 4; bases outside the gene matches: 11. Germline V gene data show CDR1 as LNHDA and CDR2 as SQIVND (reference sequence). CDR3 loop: CASDKSGSIYNEQFF. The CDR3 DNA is TGTGCCAGCGATAAAAGCGGGAGTATTTACAATGAGCAGTTCTTC.

Written as DNA, the CDR3 is TGCGCCAGCAGCCAAGTTGTGGCCCACCGTGGCTATGGCTACACCTTC. Encoded protein: CASSQVVAHRGYGYTF. This chain links TRBV4-1 with TRBJ1-2; no clear D gene. V was pared by 1 base and J by 4 bases, with 16 bases between. The V gene's germline CDR1 is MGHRA and CDR2 YSYEKL. The CDR3 runs 16 residues.

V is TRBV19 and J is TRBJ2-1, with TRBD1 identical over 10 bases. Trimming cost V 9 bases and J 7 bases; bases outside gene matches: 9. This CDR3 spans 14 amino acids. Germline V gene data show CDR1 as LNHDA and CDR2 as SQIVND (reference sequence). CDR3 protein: CARNDRGPCNEQFF. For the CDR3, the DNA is TGTGCCAGGAACGACAGGGGGCCCTGTAATGAGCAGTTCTTC.

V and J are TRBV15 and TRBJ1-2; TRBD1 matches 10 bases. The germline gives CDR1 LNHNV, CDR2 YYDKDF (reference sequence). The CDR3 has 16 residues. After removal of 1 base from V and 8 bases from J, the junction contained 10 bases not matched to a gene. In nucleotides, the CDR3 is TGTGCCACCAGCAGAGTTCGGACAGGGGGGTATTGGGGCTACACCTTC. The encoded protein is CATSRVRTGGYWGYTF.

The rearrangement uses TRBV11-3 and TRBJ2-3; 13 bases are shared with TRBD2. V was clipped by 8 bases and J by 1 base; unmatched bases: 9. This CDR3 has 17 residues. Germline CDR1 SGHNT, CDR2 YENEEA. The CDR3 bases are TGTGCCAGCTCCCGGACTAGCGGGAGTGTGGGCACAGATACGCAGTATTTT. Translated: CASSRTSGSVGTDTQYF.

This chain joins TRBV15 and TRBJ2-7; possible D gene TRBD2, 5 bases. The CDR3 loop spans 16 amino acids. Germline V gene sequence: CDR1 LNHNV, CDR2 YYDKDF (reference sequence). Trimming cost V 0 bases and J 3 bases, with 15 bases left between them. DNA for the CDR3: TGTGCCACCAGCAGAGATGAGGGTAGCGAACTCTACGAGCAGTACTTC. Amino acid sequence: CATSRDEGSELYEQYF.

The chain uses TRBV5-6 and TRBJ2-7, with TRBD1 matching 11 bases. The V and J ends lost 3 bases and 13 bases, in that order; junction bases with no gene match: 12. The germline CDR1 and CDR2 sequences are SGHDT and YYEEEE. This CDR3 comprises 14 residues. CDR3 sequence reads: CASSSRTGGFVTYF. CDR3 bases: TGTGCCAGCAGCTCCCGGACAGGGGGCTTTGTAACATACTTC.

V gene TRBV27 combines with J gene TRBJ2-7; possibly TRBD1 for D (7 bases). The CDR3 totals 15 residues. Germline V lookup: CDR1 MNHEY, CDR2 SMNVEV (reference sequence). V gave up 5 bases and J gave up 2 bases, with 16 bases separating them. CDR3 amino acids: CASSKKQGTAYEQYF. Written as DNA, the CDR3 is TGTGCCAGCAGTAAAAAACAGGGGACTGCCTACGAGCAGTACTTC.

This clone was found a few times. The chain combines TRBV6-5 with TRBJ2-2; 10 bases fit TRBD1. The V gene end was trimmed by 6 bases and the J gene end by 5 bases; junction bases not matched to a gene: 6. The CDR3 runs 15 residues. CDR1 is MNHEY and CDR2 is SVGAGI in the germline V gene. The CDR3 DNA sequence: TGTGCCAGCAGGACAGGGGGCTCGGGGACCGGGGAGCTGTTTTTT. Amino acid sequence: CASRTGGSGTGELFF.

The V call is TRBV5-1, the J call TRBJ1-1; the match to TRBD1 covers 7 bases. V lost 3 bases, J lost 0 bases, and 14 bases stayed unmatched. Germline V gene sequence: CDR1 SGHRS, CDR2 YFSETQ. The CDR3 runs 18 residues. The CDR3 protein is CASSSGQAYQGMNTEAFF. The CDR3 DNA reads TGCGCCAGCAGCTCAGGACAGGCCTACCAGGGCATGAACACTGAAGCTTTCTTT.

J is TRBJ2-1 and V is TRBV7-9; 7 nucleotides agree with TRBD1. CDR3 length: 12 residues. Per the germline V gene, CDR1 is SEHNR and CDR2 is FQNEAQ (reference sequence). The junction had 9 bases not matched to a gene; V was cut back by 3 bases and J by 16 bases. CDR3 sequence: CASSFITGQKFF. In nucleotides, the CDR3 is TGTGCCAGCAGCTTCATCACGGGACAGAAATTCTTC.

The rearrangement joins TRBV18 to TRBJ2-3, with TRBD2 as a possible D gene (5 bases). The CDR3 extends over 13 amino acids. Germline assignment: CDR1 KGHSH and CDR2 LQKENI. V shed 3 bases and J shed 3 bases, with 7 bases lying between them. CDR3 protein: CASSPRATDTQYF. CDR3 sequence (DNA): TGTGCCAGCTCACCGAGGGCTACAGATACGCAGTATTTT. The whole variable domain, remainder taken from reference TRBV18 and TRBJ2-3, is NAGVMQNPRHLVRRRGQEARLRCSPMKGHSHVYWYRQLPEEGLKFMVYLQKENIIDESGMPKERFSAEFPKEGPSILRIQQVVRGDSAAYFCASSPRATDTQYFGPGTRLTVL.

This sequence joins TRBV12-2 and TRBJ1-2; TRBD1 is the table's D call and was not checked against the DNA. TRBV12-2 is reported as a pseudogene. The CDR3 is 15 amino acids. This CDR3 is CASRLKTGGDYGYTF. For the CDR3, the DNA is TGTGCAAGTCGCCTAAAGACAGGGGGCGACTATGGCTACACCTTC.

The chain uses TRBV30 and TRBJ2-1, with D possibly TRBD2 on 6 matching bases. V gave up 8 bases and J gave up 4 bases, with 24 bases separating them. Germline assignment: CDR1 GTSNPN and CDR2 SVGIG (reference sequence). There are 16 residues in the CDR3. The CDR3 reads CARLESRGPFYNEQFF. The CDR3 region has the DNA TGTGCCAGACTAGAGTCAAGGGGCCCCTTTTACAATGAGCAGTTCTTC.

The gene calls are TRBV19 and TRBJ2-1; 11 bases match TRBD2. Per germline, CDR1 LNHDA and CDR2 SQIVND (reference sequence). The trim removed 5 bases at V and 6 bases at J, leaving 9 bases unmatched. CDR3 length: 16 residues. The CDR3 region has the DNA TGTGCCAGTAGTTTAACCGGGACTAGCGGACCCAATGAGCAGTTCTTC. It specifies CASSLTGTSGPNEQFF.

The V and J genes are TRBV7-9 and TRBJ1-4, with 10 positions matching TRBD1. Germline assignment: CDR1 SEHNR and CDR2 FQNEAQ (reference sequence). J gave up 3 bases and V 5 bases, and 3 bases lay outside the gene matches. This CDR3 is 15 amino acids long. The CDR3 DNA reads TGTGCCAGCAGCAGCGGACAGGGGGCTAATGAAAAACTGTTTTTT. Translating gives CASSSGQGANEKLFF. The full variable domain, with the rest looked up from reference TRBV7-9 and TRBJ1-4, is DTGVSQNPRHKITKRGQNVTFRCDPISEHNRLYWYRQTLGQGPEFLTYFQNEAQLEKSRLLSDRFSAERPKGSFSTLEIQRTEQGDSAMYLCASSSGQGANEKLFFGSGTQLSVL.

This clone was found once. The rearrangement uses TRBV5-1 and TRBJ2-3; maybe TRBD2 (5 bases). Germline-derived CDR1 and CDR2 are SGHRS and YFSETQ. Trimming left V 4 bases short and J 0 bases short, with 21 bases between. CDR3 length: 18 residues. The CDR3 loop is CASSNVANPSRSTDTQYF. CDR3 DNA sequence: TGCGCCAGCAGCAATGTAGCGAACCCCTCCCGTAGCACAGATACGCAGTATTTT.

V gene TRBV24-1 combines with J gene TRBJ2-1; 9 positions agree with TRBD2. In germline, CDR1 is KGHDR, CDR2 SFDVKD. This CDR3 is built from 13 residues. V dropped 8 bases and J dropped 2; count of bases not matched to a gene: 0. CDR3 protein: CATTSGTYNEQFF. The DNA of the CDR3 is TGTGCCACCACTAGCGGGACCTACAATGAGCAGTTCTTC.

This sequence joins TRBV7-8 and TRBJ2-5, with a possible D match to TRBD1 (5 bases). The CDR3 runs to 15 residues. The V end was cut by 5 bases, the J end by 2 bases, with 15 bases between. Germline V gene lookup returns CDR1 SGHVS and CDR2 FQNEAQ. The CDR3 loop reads CASSLREVTQETQYF. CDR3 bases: TGTGCCAGCAGCCTCAGGGAAGTAACGCAAGAGACCCAGTACTTC. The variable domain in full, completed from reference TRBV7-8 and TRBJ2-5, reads GAGVSQSPRYKVAKRGQDVALRCDPISGHVSLFWYQQALGQGPEFLTYFQNEAQLDKSGLPSDRFFAERPEGSVSTLKIQRTQQEDSAVYLCASSLREVTQETQYFGPGTRLLVL.